What follows are 18 T cell receptor beta chains derived from one specimen sequenced in a study of T cell changes during pregnancy in multiple sclerosis. The protocol was immunoSEQ multiplex PCR, while the TCRdb copy is restricted to in-frame clones and leaves out a portion. The profile covers around 50,000 clones, with almost 95% appearing a single time and less than 5% taken by the ten largest. Specimen: CD8+ T cells from peripheral blood mononuclear cells, collected in the first trimester of pregnancy. The receptor set was obtained from a female donor with multiple sclerosis, enrolled in a pregnancy study.

The V call is TRBV7-9, the J call TRBJ1-1; possible D gene TRBD1, 6 bases. This CDR3 is 12 amino acids long. The V end was cut by 1 base, the J end by 6 bases, with 6 bases between. Germline CDR1 is SEHNR and CDR2 is FQNEAQ (reference sequence). CDR3 coding DNA: TGTGCCAGCAGCTTAGGGACAGCTGAAGCTTTCTTT. Its translation: CASSLGTAEAFF.

The chain joins TRBV11-2 to TRBJ2-7, with a possible D match to TRBD1 (5 bases). The CDR3 has 12 residues. Germline CDR1 and CDR2: SGHAT and FQNNGV. V shed 5 bases and J shed 4 bases, with 9 bases lying between them. CDR3 nucleotides: TGTGCCAGCAGCCCGCAGGGTTACGAGCAGTACTTC. It translates to CASSPQGYEQYF.

The CDR3 bases are TGCGCCAGCAGACACCGGACTAGCGGGGGGCCTCAGAACACCGGGGAGCTGTTTTTT. As protein: CASRHRTSGGPQNTGELFF. V gene TRBV5-1 combines with J gene TRBJ2-2, with TRBD2 matching 14 bases. The CDR3 spans 19 residues. With V trimmed by 5 bases and J by 1 base, 10 bases remained unmatched. The germline V gene encodes CDR1 SGHRS and CDR2 YFSETQ.

The chain uses TRBV11-2 and TRBJ1-2; maybe TRBD1 (6 bases). V was clipped by 0 bases and J by 3 bases, with 11 bases between them. Per the germline V gene, CDR1 is SGHAT and CDR2 is FQNNGV. The CDR3 consists of 15 residues. The DNA of the CDR3 is TGTGCCAGCAGCTTAGACTGGGGGCTCGACTATGGCTACACCTTC. It specifies CASSLDWGLDYGYTF.

The chain carries TRBV4-2 and TRBJ2-7; 8 bases align to TRBD2. V trimming: 1 base; J trimming: 0 bases; junction bases outside the gene matches: 5. The CDR3 is 16 residues long. Germline CDR1 LGHNA, CDR2 YNFKEQ. CDR3: CASSQVGGRSSYEQYF. CDR3 coding DNA: TGTGCCAGCAGCCAAGTAGGCGGGAGGAGCTCCTACGAGCAGTACTTC.

The V gene is TRBV27, the J gene TRBJ2-1; 10 bases are a match to TRBD2. The length of the CDR3 is 15 residues. With V trimmed by 5 bases and J by 4 bases, 5 bases remained unmatched. Germline V lookup: CDR1 MNHEY, CDR2 SMNVEV (reference sequence). The CDR3 loop reads CASSPGTSVYNEQFF. CDR3 in DNA: TGTGCCAGCAGTCCTGGGACTAGCGTTTACAATGAGCAGTTCTTC.

The rearrangement joins TRBV7-3 to TRBJ2-3; TRBD2 matches 8 bases. J was trimmed by 2 bases and V by 4 bases; bases with no gene match: 11. The CDR3 runs to 17 residues. CDR1 SGHTA and CDR2 FQGTGA come from the germline V gene. CDR3 loop: CASSSSPRGGLTDTQYF. The CDR3 nucleotides are TGTGCCAGCAGCTCAAGCCCTCGGGGGGGGCTCACAGATACGCAGTATTTT. The full variable domain, in which reference TRBV7-3 and TRBJ2-3 provide the parts outside the CDR3, is GAGVSQTPSNKVTEKGKYVELRCDPISGHTALYWYRQSLGQGPEFLIYFQGTGAADDSGLPNDRFFAVRPEGSVSTLKIQRTERGDSAVYLCASSSSPRGGLTDTQYFGPGTRLTVL.

The CDR3 loop is CASSQDRNYGYTF. The CDR3 nucleotides read TGCGCCAGCAGCCAAGACAGGAACTATGGCTACACCTTC. This chain uses TRBV4-1 with TRBJ1-2; unclear D gene. Germline-derived CDR1 and CDR2 are MGHRA and YSYEKL. There are 13 residues in the CDR3. Trimming took off 0 bases at V and 2 bases at J, with 4 bases between the two ends.

CDR3 in amino acids: CASSFSGSAYEQYF. In DNA form, the CDR3 reads TGTGCCAGCAGCTTTAGCGGGAGCGCCTACGAGCAGTACTTC. The chain couples TRBV9 to TRBJ2-7; TRBD2 agrees at 9 bases. Trimming removed 4 bases from V and 2 bases from J; junction bases left unmatched: 4. The CDR3 has 14 amino acids. CDR1 SGDLS and CDR2 YYNGEE come from the germline V gene. The variable domain in full, with the rest retrieved from reference TRBV9 and TRBJ2-7, is DSGVTQTPKHLITATGQRVTLRCSPRSGDLSVYWYQQSLDQGLQFLIQYYNGEERAKGNILERFSAQQFPDLHSELNLSSLELGDSALYFCASSFSGSAYEQYFGPGTRLTVT.

The gene calls are TRBV13 and TRBJ1-1, with 7 bases aligning to TRBD1. Per the germline V gene, CDR1 is PRHDT and CDR2 is FYEKMQ (reference sequence). V was clipped by 4 bases and J by 7 bases; unmatched bases: 9. This CDR3 comprises 14 residues. The CDR3 loop is CASSSPQGGNEAFF. The CDR3 bases are TGTGCCAGCAGCTCCCCCCAAGGGGGCAATGAAGCTTTCTTT.

The chain joins TRBV19 to TRBJ2-3; 11 nucleotides align to TRBD2. The V and J ends lost 7 bases and 0 bases, in that order; junction bases with no gene match: 12. This CDR3 has 18 amino acids. Germline CDR1 and CDR2: LNHDA and SQIVND (reference sequence). The CDR3 DNA reads as TGTGCCAGTACCCCTCTAGCGGGGGGCCACCCTAGCACAGATACGCAGTATTTT. It codes for CASTPLAGGHPSTDTQYF.

V is TRBV7-3 and J is TRBJ2-2; a weak D match, TRBD2 (6 bases). This CDR3 is 15 amino acids long. Per the germline V gene, CDR1 is SGHTA and CDR2 is FQGTGA. The ends were cut back, 5 bases at V and 7 bases at J, with 17 bases in the middle. The CDR3 here is CASSPSREVVGELFF. The CDR3 DNA is TGTGCCAGCAGCCCCAGCAGGGAGGTAGTCGGGGAGCTGTTTTTT.

In its sample, this clone was seen once. This chain uses TRBV5-4 with TRBJ1-2, with 11 bases identical to TRBD1. Looked up from germline, CDR1 is SGHNT and CDR2 is YYREEE (reference sequence). The CDR3 has 16 residues. The ends lost 4 bases at V and 6 bases at J; junction bases unmatched: 11. Here the CDR3 DNA reads TGTGCCAGCAGCACTCCGGGACAGGGGGAGAGTCATGGCTACACCTTC. Amino acid sequence: CASSTPGQGESHGYTF.

This clone was observed a handful of times. The V and J genes are TRBV7-6 and TRBJ1-1, with TRBD1 matching over 9 bases. V shed 1 base, J shed 2 bases, and the junction held 2 bases outside the gene matches. This CDR3 comprises 15 residues. Germline CDR1 reads SGHVS; CDR2 reads FNYEAQ. CDR3 DNA sequence: TGTGCCAGCAGCTTAGGGACAGGGGACAACACTGAAGCTTTCTTT. Translation: CASSLGTGDNTEAFF.

Concerning this clone: A read error may account for a junction end that differs from germline. The chain employs TRBV6-1 and TRBJ1-2; 8 nucleotides line up with TRBD1. Germline CDR1 reads MNHNS; CDR2 reads SASEGT. CDR3 length: 13 residues. The CDR3 bases are TGTGCCAGCCGTGAGACAGGGGAAGGCGGCTACACCTTC. Amino acids: CASRETGEGGYTF.

This clone was detected only a few times. The V call is TRBV7-9, the J call TRBJ1-2; TRBD1 is a possible D gene (6 bases). CDR3 length: 14 residues. CDR1 SEHNR and CDR2 FQNEAQ come from the germline V gene (reference sequence). The V gene lost 4 bases and the J gene lost 4 bases, with 13 bases spanning the gap. The DNA for the CDR3 is TGTGCCAGCAGCTGGACAGAAGGCATCTATGGCTACACCTTC. Its protein product is CASSWTEGIYGYTF.

The V and J genes are TRBV19 and TRBJ2-3; D perhaps matches TRBD2 (6 bases). The CDR3 runs 17 residues. The V gene lost 1 base and the J gene lost 0 bases, with 14 bases spanning the gap. Germline-derived CDR1 and CDR2 are LNHDA and SQIVND (reference sequence). The CDR3, as DNA: TGTGCCAGTAGTATAGTCTCCGGACTACCTAGCACAGATACGCAGTATTTT. Amino acid sequence: CASSIVSGLPSTDTQYF.

The chain couples TRBV29-1 to TRBJ2-1; D unresolved. V was shortened by 6 bases and J by 2 bases, with 14 bases between the two germline ends. The CDR3 length is 14 residues. Germline-derived CDR1 and CDR2 are SQVTM and ANQGSEA. The CDR3 protein is CSVPRSLTYNEQFF. The CDR3 DNA follows: TGCAGCGTCCCTAGGAGCCTCACCTACAATGAGCAGTTCTTC.